A selection of T cell receptor beta chains follows, all from one sample in a study of blood T cell repertoires in COVID-19. Using immunoSEQ multiplex PCR, the repertoire was profiled, and TCRdb retains in-frame clones only, with some absent. The sample shows over 120,000 clones, roughly 89% of them seen only once. Sequenced input: peripheral blood. All receptors derive from a woman aged 50 to 65 with acute or convalescent COVID-19. Both conserved end residues are part of each CDR3. Each record gives: J gene, V gene, clone size, D gene, CDR3 protein, CDR3 DNA. The D gene is left open where the match is weak. Where a row states a size, it is once, few, many or the class of an expanded clone; other rows omit it.

j_call: TRBJ1-5; v_call: TRBV6-4; clone_size: -; d_call: -; cdr3_aa: CASRVSSNQPQHF; cdr3_nt: TGTGCCAGCAGGGTTAGTAGCAATCAGCCCCAGCATTTT
j_call: TRBJ2-5; v_call: TRBV12-3/TRBV12-4; clone_size: -; d_call: TRBD1; cdr3_aa: CASRGQGRETQYF; cdr3_nt: TGTGCCAGCAGAGGACAGGGTCGAGAGACCCAGTACTTC
j_call: TRBJ1-5; v_call: TRBV5-1; clone_size: -; d_call: TRBD1; cdr3_aa: CASSLDLGQDQPQHF; cdr3_nt: TGCGCCAGCAGCTTGGACCTTGGACAGGATCAGCCCCAGCATTTT
j_call: TRBJ2-3; v_call: TRBV9; clone_size: -; d_call: -; cdr3_aa: CASSIQGEGLYF; cdr3_nt: TGTGCCAGCAGCATACAGGGGGAGGGTTTGTATTTT
j_call: TRBJ2-2; v_call: TRBV4-1; clone_size: -; d_call: -; cdr3_aa: CASSQERNRDTGELFF; cdr3_nt: TGCGCCAGCAGCCAAGAAAGGAACAGGGACACCGGGGAGCTGTTTTTT
j_call: TRBJ2-1; v_call: TRBV5-1; clone_size: few; d_call: -; cdr3_aa: CASSLNLGGNEQFF; cdr3_nt: TGCGCCAGCAGCTTAAACCTAGGAGGGAATGAGCAGTTCTTC
j_call: TRBJ1-5; v_call: TRBV24-1; clone_size: -; d_call: TRBD1; cdr3_aa: CATSEGTVSNQPQHF; cdr3_nt: TGTGCCACCAGTGAGGGGACAGTTAGCAATCAGCCCCAGCATTTT
j_call: TRBJ1-2; v_call: TRBV18; clone_size: once; d_call: -; cdr3_aa: CASSPNPGSGYGYTF; cdr3_nt: TGTGCCAGCTCACCAAATCCGGGTAGCGGTTATGGCTACACCTTC
j_call: TRBJ1-1; v_call: TRBV5-3; clone_size: -; d_call: TRBD1; cdr3_aa: CARSQIRDRDATEAFF; cdr3_nt: TGTGCCAGAAGCCAAATCCGGGACAGGGATGCAACTGAAGCTTTCTTT
j_call: TRBJ2-7; v_call: TRBV10-3; clone_size: -; d_call: TRBD2; cdr3_aa: CAISETGGTYEQYF; cdr3_nt: TGTGCCATCAGCGAGACGGGGGGGACCTACGAGCAGTACTTC
j_call: TRBJ2-7; v_call: TRBV18; clone_size: -; d_call: TRBD2; cdr3_aa: CASSIAGLASYEQYF; cdr3_nt: TGTGCCAGCTCAATAGCGGGGTTGGCATCCTACGAGCAGTACTTC
j_call: TRBJ1-2; v_call: TRBV21-1; clone_size: -; d_call: -; cdr3_aa: CASSKRGGQGRNYGYTF; cdr3_nt: TGTGCCAGCAGCAAAAGGGGGGGACAGGGGAGAAACTATGGCTACACCTTC
j_call: TRBJ1-1; v_call: TRBV5-1; clone_size: -; d_call: TRBD1; cdr3_aa: CASSLIPGQKNTEAFF; cdr3_nt: TGCGCCAGCAGCTTAATCCCGGGACAGAAGAACACTGAAGCTTTCTTT
j_call: TRBJ2-6; v_call: TRBV5-6; clone_size: -; d_call: -; cdr3_aa: CASSLEPGANVLTF; cdr3_nt: TGTGCCAGCAGCTTGGAGCCTGGGGCCAACGTCCTGACTTTC
j_call: TRBJ2-7; v_call: TRBV7-9; clone_size: -; d_call: TRBD1; cdr3_aa: CASSFPDRDHEQYF; cdr3_nt: TGTGCCAGCAGCTTCCCGGACAGGGACCACGAGCAGTACTTC
j_call: TRBJ2-2; v_call: TRBV5-1; clone_size: -; d_call: -; cdr3_aa: CASSLDRPMNTGELFF; cdr3_nt: TGCGCCAGCAGCTTAGACAGGCCTATGAACACCGGGGAGCTGTTTTTT
j_call: TRBJ1-1; v_call: TRBV11-1; clone_size: -; d_call: -; cdr3_aa: CASSLEGRMNTEAFF; cdr3_nt: TGTGCCAGCAGCTTGGAGGGACGGATGAACACTGAAGCTTTCTTT
j_call: TRBJ2-7; v_call: TRBV24-1; clone_size: -; d_call: -; cdr3_aa: CATSEPGVSEQYF; cdr3_nt: TGTGCCACCAGTGAACCAGGGGTGAGCGAGCAGTACTTC
j_call: TRBJ1-2; v_call: TRBV5-8; clone_size: -; d_call: TRBD1; cdr3_aa: CASSLLRGRSQGYTF; cdr3_nt: TGTGCCAGCAGCTTGCTCAGGGGGCGTTCGCAAGGCTACACCTTC
j_call: TRBJ1-4; v_call: TRBV5-4; clone_size: -; d_call: -; cdr3_aa: CASSFLSSGRDEKLFF; cdr3_nt: TGTGCCAGCAGCTTTCTTTCCTCAGGGCGTGATGAAAAACTGTTTTTT
j_call: TRBJ2-7; v_call: TRBV24-1; clone_size: -; d_call: TRBD2; cdr3_aa: CATSDLDSGQSYEQYF; cdr3_nt: TGTGCCACCAGTGATTTGGATAGCGGGCAATCCTACGAGCAGTACTTC
j_call: TRBJ2-1; v_call: TRBV6-5; clone_size: -; d_call: TRBD1; cdr3_aa: CASRDPTTGNEQFF; cdr3_nt: TGTGCCAGCAGGGACCCCACGACAGGGAATGAGCAGTTCTTC
j_call: TRBJ2-7; v_call: TRBV9; clone_size: -; d_call: TRBD1; cdr3_aa: CASSVGGQGAYEQYF; cdr3_nt: TGTGCCAGCAGCGTAGGGGGACAGGGGGCCTACGAGCAGTACTTC
j_call: TRBJ2-1; v_call: TRBV7-2; clone_size: -; d_call: TRBD2; cdr3_aa: CASSSQGTSGSREQFF; cdr3_nt: TGTGCCAGCAGCTCCCAAGGGACTAGCGGGAGTCGAGAGCAGTTCTTC
j_call: TRBJ2-5; v_call: TRBV5-4; clone_size: -; d_call: -; cdr3_aa: CASSLGWNRDGGETQYF; cdr3_nt: TGTGCCAGCAGCTTGGGATGGAACAGGGATGGGGGAGAGACCCAGTACTTC
j_call: TRBJ1-1; v_call: TRBV6-5; clone_size: few; d_call: TRBD1; cdr3_aa: CASGDRDTEAFF; cdr3_nt: TGTGCCAGCGGGGACAGGGACACTGAAGCTTTCTTT
j_call: TRBJ2-2; v_call: TRBV9; clone_size: -; d_call: TRBD1; cdr3_aa: CASSAYTQGAQELFF; cdr3_nt: TGTGCCAGCAGCGCTTATACTCAGGGGGCACAGGAGCTGTTTTTT
j_call: TRBJ2-1; v_call: TRBV7-7; clone_size: -; d_call: TRBD1; cdr3_aa: CASSHDRGALNEQFF; cdr3_nt: TGTGCCAGCAGCCATGACAGGGGGGCCCTCAATGAGCAGTTCTTC
j_call: TRBJ2-5; v_call: TRBV18; clone_size: -; d_call: TRBD2; cdr3_aa: CASSPGTSIETQYF; cdr3_nt: TGTGCCAGCTCGCCCGGGACTAGCATCGAGACCCAGTACTTC
j_call: TRBJ2-5; v_call: TRBV2; clone_size: -; d_call: TRBD2; cdr3_aa: CASSDTGTSGTETQYF; cdr3_nt: TGTGCCAGCAGTGACACGGGGACTAGCGGGACGGAGACCCAGTACTTC
j_call: TRBJ2-2; v_call: TRBV4-1; clone_size: few; d_call: -; cdr3_aa: CASSQSRRSNTGELFF; cdr3_nt: TGCGCCAGCAGCCAAAGCCGCCGGTCGAACACCGGGGAGCTGTTTTTT
j_call: TRBJ2-2; v_call: TRBV3-1/TRBV3-2; clone_size: -; d_call: TRBD2; cdr3_aa: CASSQELLAGGDGELFF; cdr3_nt: TGTGCCAGCAGCCAAGAGTTGCTAGCGGGGGGGGACGGGGAGCTGTTTTTT
j_call: TRBJ2-2; v_call: TRBV12-5; clone_size: -; d_call: TRBD1; cdr3_aa: CASGTGGWTGELFF; cdr3_nt: TGTGCTAGTGGTACAGGGGGCTGGACCGGGGAGCTGTTTTTT
j_call: TRBJ1-2; v_call: TRBV28; clone_size: -; d_call: -; cdr3_aa: CASSQNTGYGYTF; cdr3_nt: TGTGCCAGCAGTCAAAACACAGGGTATGGCTACACCTTC
j_call: TRBJ1-2; v_call: TRBV5-5; clone_size: -; d_call: TRBD1; cdr3_aa: CASSLTGDYGYTF; cdr3_nt: TGTGCCAGCAGCTTAACAGGGGACTATGGCTACACCTTC
j_call: TRBJ2-2; v_call: TRBV10-1; clone_size: -; d_call: -; cdr3_aa: CASTGANTGELFF; cdr3_nt: TGCGCCAGCACAGGCGCGAACACCGGGGAGCTGTTTTTT
j_call: TRBJ2-7; v_call: TRBV5-4; clone_size: -; d_call: -; cdr3_aa: CASSAQGKSYEQYF; cdr3_nt: TGTGCCAGCAGTGCACAGGGTAAATCCTACGAGCAGTACTTC
j_call: TRBJ2-7; v_call: TRBV18; clone_size: -; d_call: TRBD1; cdr3_aa: CASSPRDRGTYEQYF; cdr3_nt: TGTGCCAGCTCACCCCGGGACAGGGGTACCTACGAGCAGTACTTC
j_call: TRBJ2-7; v_call: TRBV5-1; clone_size: -; d_call: -; cdr3_aa: CASSERPGSEQYF; cdr3_nt: TGCGCCAGCAGCGAGCGCCCTGGGTCCGAGCAGTACTTC
j_call: TRBJ2-5; v_call: TRBV19; clone_size: once; d_call: -; cdr3_aa: CASSMAQGRETQYF; cdr3_nt: TGTGCCAGTAGTATGGCCCAGGGGAGAGAGACCCAGTACTTC
j_call: TRBJ2-1; v_call: TRBV7-3; clone_size: -; d_call: TRBD2; cdr3_aa: CASRASGGTYNEQFF; cdr3_nt: TGTGCCAGCAGGGCTAGCGGGGGGACCTACAATGAGCAGTTCTTC
j_call: TRBJ1-6; v_call: TRBV18; clone_size: -; d_call: TRBD1; cdr3_aa: CASSPPQGEGSPLHF; cdr3_nt: TGTGCCAGCTCACCACCACAGGGGGAAGGTTCACCCCTCCACTTT
j_call: TRBJ1-1; v_call: TRBV13; clone_size: -; d_call: -; cdr3_aa: CASSPEGPTVNTEAFF; cdr3_nt: TGTGCCAGCAGCCCCGAGGGCCCTACAGTGAACACTGAAGCTTTCTTT
j_call: TRBJ1-2; v_call: TRBV7-8; clone_size: few; d_call: TRBD1; cdr3_aa: CASSPTDRGRTGYTF; cdr3_nt: TGTGCCAGCAGCCCAACGGACAGGGGGAGGACTGGCTACACCTTC
j_call: TRBJ1-6; v_call: TRBV14; clone_size: -; d_call: -; cdr3_aa: CASSRRDSPLHF; cdr3_nt: TGTGCCAGCAGCCGTCGTGATTCACCCCTCCACTTT
j_call: TRBJ1-1; v_call: TRBV7-9; clone_size: -; d_call: -; cdr3_aa: CASSLVGRRSEGNTEAFF; cdr3_nt: TGTGCCAGCAGCTTAGTGGGGAGAAGGAGTGAAGGGAACACTGAAGCTTTCTTT
j_call: TRBJ2-2; v_call: TRBV10-1; clone_size: -; d_call: -; cdr3_aa: CASSESWGVGELFF; cdr3_nt: TGCGCCAGCAGTGAGTCGTGGGGCGTCGGGGAGCTGTTTTTT
j_call: TRBJ1-2; v_call: TRBV7-6; clone_size: -; d_call: -; cdr3_aa: CASSSREGWSYGYTF; cdr3_nt: TGTGCCAGCAGCTCCCGTGAGGGATGGAGCTATGGCTACACCTTC
j_call: TRBJ2-1; v_call: TRBV11-3; clone_size: -; d_call: TRBD2; cdr3_aa: CASSLEAGVGYNEQFF; cdr3_nt: TGTGCCAGCAGCTTAGAAGCGGGAGTTGGGTACAATGAGCAGTTCTTC
j_call: TRBJ2-5; v_call: TRBV27; clone_size: -; d_call: TRBD2; cdr3_aa: CASSLQVAGGLQETQYF; cdr3_nt: TGTGCCAGCAGTTTACAGGTCGCGGGAGGCCTACAAGAGACCCAGTACTTC
j_call: TRBJ2-1; v_call: TRBV18; clone_size: -; d_call: -; cdr3_aa: CASSPPRGSYNEQFF; cdr3_nt: TGTGCCAGCTCACCACCCCGCGGATCCTACAATGAGCAGTTCTTC
j_call: TRBJ2-7; v_call: TRBV5-8; clone_size: -; d_call: TRBD1; cdr3_aa: CASSLATGGERDF; cdr3_nt: TGTGCCAGCAGCTTGGCCACAGGGGGAGAAAGGGACTTC
j_call: TRBJ1-1; v_call: TRBV5-6; clone_size: few; d_call: -; cdr3_aa: CASSLVAFGGGGTEAFF; cdr3_nt: TGTGCCAGCAGCTTGGTAGCTTTTGGGGGCGGTGGCACTGAAGCTTTCTTT
j_call: TRBJ1-6; v_call: TRBV27; clone_size: -; d_call: TRBD1; cdr3_aa: CASSGLRGQSLHF; cdr3_nt: TGTGCCAGCAGTGGGCTCAGGGGGCAATCCCTCCACTTT
j_call: TRBJ1-4; v_call: TRBV7-9; clone_size: -; d_call: -; cdr3_aa: CASSQTGEGTNEKLFF; cdr3_nt: TGTGCCAGCAGCCAGACAGGAGAAGGAACTAATGAAAAACTGTTTTTT
j_call: TRBJ1-5; v_call: TRBV5-4; clone_size: -; d_call: -; cdr3_aa: CASRAWGDSNQPQHF; cdr3_nt: TGTGCCAGCAGAGCTTGGGGGGATAGCAATCAGCCCCAGCATTTT